This T cell receptor beta chain stems from a study of T-cell memory formation after mild COVID-19. The CDR3 contains 15 residues. This clonotype was seen more than once but under ten times. Using its own MiXCR run on the 5' RACE reads, TCRdb lists one record per CDR3 protein. The sample has about 400,000 distinct CDR3 sequences; 23% are singletons. The sequence was obtained from an adult woman who had mild COVID-19 (a few samples of this study predate the infection). Cell type and time point are not known. Sequencing was performed on PBMCs or a T cell subset sorted from them (not recorded which). The gene calls are TRBV21-1 and TRBJ2-4. TRBV21-1 counts as a pseudogene. This CDR3 is CASSKGGLAKNIQYF. The CDR3 nucleotides read TGTGCCAGCAGCAAAGGGGGGTTAGCCAAAAACATTCAGTACTTC.